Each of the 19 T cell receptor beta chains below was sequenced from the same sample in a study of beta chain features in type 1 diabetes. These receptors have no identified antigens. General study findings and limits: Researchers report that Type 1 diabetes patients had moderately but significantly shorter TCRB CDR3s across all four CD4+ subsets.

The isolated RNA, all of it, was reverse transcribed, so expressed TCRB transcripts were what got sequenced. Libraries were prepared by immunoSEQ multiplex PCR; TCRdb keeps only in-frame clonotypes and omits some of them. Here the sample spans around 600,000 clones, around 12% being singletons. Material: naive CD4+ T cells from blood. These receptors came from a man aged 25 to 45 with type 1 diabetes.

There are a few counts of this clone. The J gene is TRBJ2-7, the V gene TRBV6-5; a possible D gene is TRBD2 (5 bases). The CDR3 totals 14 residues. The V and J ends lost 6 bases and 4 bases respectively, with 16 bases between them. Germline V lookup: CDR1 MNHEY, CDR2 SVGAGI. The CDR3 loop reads CASSGPTRGYEQYF. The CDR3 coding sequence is TGTGCCAGCAGCGGACCCACAAGAGGGTACGAGCAGTACTTC.

The DNA of the CDR3 is TGTGCCAGCAGCCCCGATGGTGGAGGCACTAACTATGGCTACACCTTC. Translating gives CASSPDGGGTNYGYTF. The V and J genes are TRBV4-2 and TRBJ1-2; unclear D gene. Trimming shortened V by 4 bases and J by 0 bases, and 15 bases separated the two germline ends. CDR1 is LGHNA, CDR2 YNFKEQ, per germline. This CDR3 has 16 residues.

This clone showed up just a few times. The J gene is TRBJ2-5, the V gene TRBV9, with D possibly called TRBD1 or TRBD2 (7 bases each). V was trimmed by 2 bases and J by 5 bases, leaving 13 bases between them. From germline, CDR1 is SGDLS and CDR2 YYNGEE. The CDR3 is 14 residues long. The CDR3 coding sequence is TGTGCCAGCAGCGTCTCCAGGGGGGGCGAGACCCAGTACTTC. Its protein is CASSVSRGGETQYF.

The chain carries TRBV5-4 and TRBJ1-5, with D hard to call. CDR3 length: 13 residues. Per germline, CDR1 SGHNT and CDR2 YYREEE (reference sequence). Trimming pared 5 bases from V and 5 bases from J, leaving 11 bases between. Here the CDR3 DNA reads TGTGCCAGCAGTCTTGGGATTCATCAGCCCCAGCATTTT. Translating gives CASSLGIHQPQHF.

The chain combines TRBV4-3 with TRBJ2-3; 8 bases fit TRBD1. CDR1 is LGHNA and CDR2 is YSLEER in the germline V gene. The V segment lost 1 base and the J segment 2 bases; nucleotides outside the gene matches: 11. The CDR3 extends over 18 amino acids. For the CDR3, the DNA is TGCGCCAGCAGCCAAGGCCTGAGGGGGACAGGACCCACAGATACGCAGTATTTT. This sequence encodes CASSQGLRGTGPTDTQYF.

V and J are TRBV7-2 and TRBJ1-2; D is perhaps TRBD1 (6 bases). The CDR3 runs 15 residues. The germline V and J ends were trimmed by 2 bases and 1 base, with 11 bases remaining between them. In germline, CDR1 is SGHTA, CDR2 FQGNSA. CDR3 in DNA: TGTGCCAGCAGCTTATCGACAGGCAATAACTATGGCTACACCTTC. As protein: CASSLSTGNNYGYTF.

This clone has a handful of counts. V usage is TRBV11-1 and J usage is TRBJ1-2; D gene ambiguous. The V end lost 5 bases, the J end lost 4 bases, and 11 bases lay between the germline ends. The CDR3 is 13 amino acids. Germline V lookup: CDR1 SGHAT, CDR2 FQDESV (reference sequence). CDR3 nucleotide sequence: TGTGCCAGCAGCCCAGGATCGGGCTATGGCTACACCTTC. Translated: CASSPGSGYGYTF. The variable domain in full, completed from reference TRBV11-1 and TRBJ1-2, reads EAEVAQSPRYKITEKSQAVAFWCDPISGHATLYWYRQILGQGPELLVQFQDESVVDDSQLPKDRFSAERLKGVDSTLKIQPAELGDSAMYLCASSPGSGYGYTFGSGTRLTVV.

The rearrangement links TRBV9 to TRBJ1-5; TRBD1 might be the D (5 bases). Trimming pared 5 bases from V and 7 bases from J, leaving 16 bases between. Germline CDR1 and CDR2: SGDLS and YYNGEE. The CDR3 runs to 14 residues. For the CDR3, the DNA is TGTGCCAGCAGTACTCTCTCTGGGGGGCAGCCCCAGCATTTT. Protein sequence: CASSTLSGGQPQHF.

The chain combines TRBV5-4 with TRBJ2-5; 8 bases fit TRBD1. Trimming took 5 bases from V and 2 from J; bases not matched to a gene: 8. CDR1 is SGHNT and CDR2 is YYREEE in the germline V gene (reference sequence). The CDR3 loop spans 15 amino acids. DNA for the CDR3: TGTGCCAGCAGTCACCGGACAGGGAGGCAAGAGACCCAGTACTTC. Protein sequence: CASSHRTGRQETQYF.

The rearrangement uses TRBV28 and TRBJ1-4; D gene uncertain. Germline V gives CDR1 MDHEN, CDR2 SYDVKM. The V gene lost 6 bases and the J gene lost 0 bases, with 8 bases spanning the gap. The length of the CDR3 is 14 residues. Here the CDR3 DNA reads TGTGCCAGCAGCGGGAGCGCAACTAATGAAAAACTGTTTTTT. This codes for CASSGSATNEKLFF.

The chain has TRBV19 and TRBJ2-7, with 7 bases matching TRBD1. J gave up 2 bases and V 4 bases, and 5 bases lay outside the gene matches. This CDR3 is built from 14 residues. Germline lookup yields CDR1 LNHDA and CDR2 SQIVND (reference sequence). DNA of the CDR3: TGTGCCAGTAGTACCCGACAGGGACCCTACGAGCAGTACTTC. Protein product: CASSTRQGPYEQYF.

The CDR3 is CASSLPAGELFF. CDR3 DNA: TGTGCCAGCAGTTTGCCGGCCGGGGAGCTGTTTTTT. V and J are TRBV28 and TRBJ2-2, with no clear D. CDR3 length: 12 residues. Looked up from germline, CDR1 is MDHEN and CDR2 is SYDVKM. The V end lost 3 bases, the J end lost 6 bases, and 5 bases lay between the germline ends.

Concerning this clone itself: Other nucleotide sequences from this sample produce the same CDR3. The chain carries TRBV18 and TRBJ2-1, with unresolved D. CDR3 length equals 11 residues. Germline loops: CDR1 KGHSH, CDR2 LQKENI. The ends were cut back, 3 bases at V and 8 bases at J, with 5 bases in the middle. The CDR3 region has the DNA TGTGCCAGCTCACCCCTGGATGAGCAGTTCTTC. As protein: CASSPLDEQFF.

The CDR3: CASSVWTGTDTQYF. CDR3 DNA sequence: TGTGCCAGCAGTGTATGGACAGGGACAGATACGCAGTATTTT. This rearrangement joins TRBV6-1 to TRBJ2-3; 8 bases are a match to TRBD1. The CDR3 has 14 residues. The V gene end was trimmed by 4 bases and the J gene end by 3 bases; junction bases not matched to a gene: 3. The V gene's germline CDR1 is MNHNS and CDR2 SASEGT.

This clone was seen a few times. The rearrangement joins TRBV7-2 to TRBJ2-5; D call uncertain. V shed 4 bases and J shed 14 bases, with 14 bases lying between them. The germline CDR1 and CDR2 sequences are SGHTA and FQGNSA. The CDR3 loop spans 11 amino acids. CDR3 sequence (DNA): TGTGCCAGCAGCTCATCTCGGGTTACCTACTTC. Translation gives CASSSSRVTYF.

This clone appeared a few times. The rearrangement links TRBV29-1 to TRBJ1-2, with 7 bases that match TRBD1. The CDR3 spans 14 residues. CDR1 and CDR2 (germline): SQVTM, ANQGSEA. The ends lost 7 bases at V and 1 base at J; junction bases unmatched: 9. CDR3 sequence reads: CSASATGNNYGYTF. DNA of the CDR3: TGCAGCGCCTCCGCGACAGGGAATAACTATGGCTACACCTTC.

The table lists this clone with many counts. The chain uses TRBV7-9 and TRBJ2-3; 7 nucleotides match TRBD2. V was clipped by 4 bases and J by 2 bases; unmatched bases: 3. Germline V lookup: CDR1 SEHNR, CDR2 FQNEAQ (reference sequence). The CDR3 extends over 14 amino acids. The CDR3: CASSSRDYTDTQYF. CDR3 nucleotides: TGTGCCAGCAGCTCTCGGGACTACACAGATACGCAGTATTTT.

Here the CDR3 reads CASSSAGPSGNTIYF. The CDR3 nucleotides read TGTGCCAGCAGCTCCGCAGGACCCTCTGGAAACACCATATATTTT. The rearrangement links TRBV7-6 to TRBJ1-3, with unresolved D. Germline CDR1 and CDR2: SGHVS and FNYEAQ. This CDR3 contains 15 residues. Trimming took off 4 bases at V and 0 bases at J, with 10 bases between the two ends.

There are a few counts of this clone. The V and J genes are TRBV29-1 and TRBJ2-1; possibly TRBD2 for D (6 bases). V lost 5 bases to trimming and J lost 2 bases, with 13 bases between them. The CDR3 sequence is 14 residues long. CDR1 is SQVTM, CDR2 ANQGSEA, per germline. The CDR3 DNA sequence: TGCAGCGTTTCGGGACTGTCAACCTACAATGAGCAGTTCTTC. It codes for CSVSGLSTYNEQFF.